The present TCR beta chain was sequenced within a study of blood T cell repertoires in COVID-19. About the study: Acute and convalescent COVID-19 specimens originated in the United States, Italy and Spain. Nucleic acid was either cDNA or gDNA, and it came from T cells, B-cell-depleted T cells, or PBMCs.

CDR1 and CDR2 from the germline V gene are KGHSH and LQKENI. The V segment lost 0 bases and the J segment 9 bases; nucleotides outside the gene matches: 13. The CDR3 length is 19 residues. In the original processing: For nucleated cells, counts were estimated from reference gene primer amplification. The repertoire was sequenced with immunoSEQ multiplex PCR; TCRdb's copy has only in-frame clones and lacks some. V and J calls and clone size are copied from that table; D and trimming were computed from the DNA. Found here are 170,000 or so clones, 85% to 90% of them singletons; the top ten hold roughly 7%.

This sequence originates from a man aged 50-59 years with active or convalescent COVID-19. The genes are TRBV18 and TRBJ2-1, with 14 bases identical to TRBD2. Specimen: peripheral blood. The CDR3 region is CASSPPVGETSGRAFEQFF. In nucleotides, the CDR3 is TGTGCCAGCTCACCACCTGTGGGAGAGACTAGCGGGAGGGCCTTTGAGCAGTTCTTC.